Listed below are T cell receptor beta chains from one sample, sequenced in a study of T cell responses to AZD1222 COVID-19 vaccine. Profiled with immunoSEQ multiplex PCR; TCRdb holds only in-frame clones, not every one. In the table there are 98,000 or so clones, over 70% of which are singletons. Specimen: peripheral blood, collected on day 0 of AZD1222 vaccination. Receptor source: an adult in good health. The CDR3 runs from the conserved cysteine through the conserved F or W. The D gene is left open where the match is weak. Size values are once, few and many counts, or a class for expanded clones, and some rows have none.

d_call	j_call	v_call	clone_size	cdr3_aa	cdr3_nt
NA	TRBJ2-3	TRBV7-9	NA	CASSLLRGSTDTQYF	TGTGCCAGCAGCCTATTACGGGGTAGCACAGATACGCAGTATTTT
TRBD1	TRBJ2-7	TRBV6-2/TRBV6-3	NA	CASSYGGQATYEQYF	TGTGCCAGCAGTTACGGGGGACAGGCGACGTACGAGCAGTACTTC
NA	TRBJ2-2	TRBV7-2	few	CASSFANTGELFF	TGTGCCAGCAGCTTTGCGAACACCGGGGAGCTGTTTTTT
TRBD2	TRBJ2-7	TRBV7-9	NA	CASSLVRTSGDEQYF	TGTGCCAGCAGCTTAGTTCGGACTAGCGGGGACGAGCAGTACTTC
NA	TRBJ1-3	TRBV7-6	NA	CASSFATASSGNTIYF	TGTGCCAGCAGCTTTGCGACAGCGAGCTCTGGAAACACCATATATTTT
NA	TRBJ2-3	TRBV10-3	NA	CAIRFGDTSTDTQYF	TGTGCCATCAGGTTCGGGGACACCAGCACAGATACGCAGTATTTT
NA	TRBJ2-7	TRBV7-2	once	CASTLGGSREQYF	TGTGCCAGCACCCTTGGAGGGTCGCGGGAGCAGTACTTC
NA	TRBJ2-1	TRBV11-2	NA	CASSLSSYNEQFF	TGTGCCAGCAGCTTAAGCTCCTACAATGAGCAGTTCTTC
TRBD2	TRBJ2-7	TRBV6-6	NA	CASSLVGGGSWWEQYF	TGTGCCAGCAGCCTGGTGGGCGGGGGTTCCTGGTGGGAGCAGTACTTC
NA	TRBJ2-7	TRBV2	once	CASWTGTTYEQYF	TGTGCCAGCTGGACCGGGACGACCTACGAGCAGTACTTC
NA	TRBJ1-1	TRBV28	NA	CASSLGDTEAFF	TGTGCCAGCAGTTTAGGTGACACTGAAGCTTTCTTT
TRBD1	TRBJ2-7	TRBV6-5	NA	CASSMTGGGEQYF	TGTGCCAGCAGCATGACAGGGGGTGGTGAGCAGTACTTC
NA	TRBJ1-4	TRBV14	few	CASSRGANEKLFF	TGTGCCAGCAGCCGGGGGGCTAATGAAAAACTGTTTTTT
NA	TRBJ1-4	TRBV5-8	NA	CASSLTDPLWSSTNEKLFF	TGTGCCAGCAGCCTCACAGACCCGCTGTGGAGTTCAACTAATGAAAAACTGTTTTTT
NA	TRBJ2-7	TRBV6-2/TRBV6-3	NA	CASSYRDEQYF	TGTGCCAGCAGTTACAGGGACGAGCAGTACTTC
NA	TRBJ2-7	TRBV28	NA	CASRGLPFYEQYF	TGTGCCAGCAGGGGGCTTCCCTTCTACGAGCAGTACTTC
TRBD2	TRBJ2-5	TRBV2	NA	CASSESSGRARETQYF	TGTGCCAGCAGTGAGTCTAGCGGGAGGGCACGGGAGACCCAGTACTTC
TRBD1	TRBJ1-1	TRBV5-8	NA	CASSFGQGGTEAFF	TGTGCCAGCAGCTTCGGACAGGGGGGCACTGAAGCTTTCTTT
NA	TRBJ2-6	TRBV4-3	few	CASSQMEGPAGANVLTF	TGCGCCAGCAGCCAGATGGAGGGGCCAGCCGGGGCCAACGTCCTGACTTTC
TRBD1	TRBJ2-2	TRBV6-5	NA	CASSLRQGGELFF	TGTGCCAGCAGTTTGAGACAGGGCGGGGAGCTGTTTTTT
NA	TRBJ1-5	TRBV7-9	NA	CASSFWDGQPQHF	TGTGCCAGCAGCTTCTGGGACGGTCAGCCCCAGCATTTT
NA	TRBJ1-2	TRBV29-1	NA	CSVEKGVYGYTF	TGCAGCGTTGAAAAGGGTGTTTATGGCTACACCTTC
TRBD2	TRBJ2-3	TRBV28	NA	CASSLREIFSWVSGRTTDTQYF	TGTGCCAGCAGTTTACGCGAGATTTTTAGCTGGGTTAGCGGGAGGACCACAGATACGCAGTATTTT
NA	TRBJ1-1	TRBV27	once	CASSLQGMNTEAFF	TGTGCCAGCAGTCTACAGGGAATGAACACTGAAGCTTTCTTT
NA	TRBJ2-5	TRBV6-2/TRBV6-3	NA	CASNPVGGRWETQYF	TGTGCCAGCAACCCGGTAGGGGGGCGTTGGGAGACCCAGTACTTC
NA	TRBJ1-4	TRBV28	NA	CASIMQGGNEKLFF	TGTGCCAGCATTATGCAGGGCGGAAATGAAAAACTGTTTTTT
TRBD1	TRBJ1-2	TRBV28	NA	CASSFPATGTYGYTF	TGTGCCAGCAGTTTCCCCGCGACAGGGACCTATGGCTACACCTTC
TRBD1	TRBJ1-5	TRBV6-2/TRBV6-3	NA	CASSYETGLSQPQHF	TGTGCCAGCAGTTACGAGACAGGGCTGAGCCAGCCCCAGCATTTT
TRBD2	TRBJ2-1	TRBV19	NA	CASSKRLAVYNEQFF	TGTGCCAGTAGTAAGAGACTAGCGGTTTACAATGAGCAGTTCTTC
NA	TRBJ2-5	TRBV2	NA	CASSRVQETQYF	TGTGCCAGCAGTAGGGTCCAAGAGACCCAGTACTTC